Each of the 30 T cell receptor beta chains below was sequenced from the same sample in a study of shared clonotypes between healthy human individuals. Using immunoSEQ multiplex PCR, the repertoire was profiled, and TCRdb retains in-frame clones only, with some absent. The table has about 520,000 clones, 90% to 97% seen once. Sequenced: naive CD4+ T cells sorted from blood. The subset is: CD45RA+ positively selected. The receptors here all came from a woman aged 25 to 45 in good health.

This clone is a singleton in its sample. The chain carries TRBV7-8 and TRBJ2-7, with 10 bases that match TRBD2. Germline CDR1 and CDR2: SGHVS and FQNEAQ. V was pared by 1 base and J by 2 bases, with 11 bases of the junction left unmatched. The CDR3 extends over 18 amino acids. The CDR3 nucleotides read TGTGCCAGCAGCTTAGATTTGGGGCTAGCGGGAGACACCTACGAGCAGTACTTC. Amino acids: CASSLDLGLAGDTYEQYF.

This chain's CDR3 is CASSYRGGGYEQYF. The CDR3, as DNA: TGTGCCAGCAGCTACAGAGGGGGCGGTTACGAGCAGTACTTC. This chain joins TRBV5-6 and TRBJ2-7; 7 positions agree with TRBD1. Germline V CDR1 and CDR2: SGHDT, YYEEEE. The CDR3 sequence is 14 residues long. V was clipped by 3 bases and J by 4 bases; unmatched bases: 7.

The rearrangement uses TRBV27 and TRBJ2-7; 14 bases fit TRBD2. The junction had 9 bases not matched to a gene; V was cut back by 5 bases and J by 3 bases. The CDR3 is 17 amino acids. CDR1 is MNHEY and CDR2 is SMNVEV in the germline V gene (reference sequence). The CDR3 coding sequence is TGTGCCAGCAGTCCGGGACTAGCGGGAGCGTCGTTCTACGAGCAGTACTTC. It codes for CASSPGLAGASFYEQYF.

The gene calls are TRBV11-2 and TRBJ2-3; D unresolved. Trimming shortened V by 4 bases and J by 5 bases, and 16 bases separated the two germline ends. From germline, CDR1 is SGHAT and CDR2 FQNNGV. This CDR3 is built from 15 residues. As DNA, the CDR3 is TGTGCCAGCAGCTCCTCCGTAAGGTTTGGAGATACGCAGTATTTT. Translating it yields CASSSSVRFGDTQYF.

The chain joins TRBV2 to TRBJ1-1; tentatively, D is TRBD1 (5 bases). The CDR3 contains 14 residues. Trimming took off 8 bases at V and 1 base at J, with 14 bases between the two ends. CDR1 SNHLY and CDR2 FYNNEI come from the germline V gene. CDR3 sequence: CASGLGAANTEAFF. For the CDR3, the DNA is TGTGCCAGCGGGTTAGGGGCGGCGAACACTGAAGCTTTCTTT. The complete variable domain, with remaining parts taken from reference TRBV2 and TRBJ1-1, reads EPEVTQTPSHQVTQMGQEVILRCVPISNHLYFYWYRQILGQKVEFLVSFYNNEISEKSEIFDDQFSVERPDGSNFTLKIRSTKLEDSAMYFCASGLGAANTEAFFGQGTRLTVV.

The rearrangement joins TRBV11-2 to TRBJ2-7; TRBD1 agrees at 8 bases. CDR3 size: 15 residues. CDR1 is SGHAT and CDR2 is FQNNGV in the germline V gene. Germline trimming cut 5 bases from V and 2 bases from J; bases unmatched to any gene: 8. The CDR3 DNA is TGTGCCAGCAGCCTAGGGACAGGCCTTACCTACGAGCAGTACTTC. Translated, it gives CASSLGTGLTYEQYF.

In this sample, this clone turned up once. CDR3 sequence: CASRVGATNEKLFF. DNA of the CDR3: TGTGCCAGCAGGGTTGGGGCAACTAATGAAAAACTGTTTTTT. The chain combines TRBV6-5 with TRBJ1-4; D gene uncertain. The V and J ends lost 6 bases and 0 bases respectively, with 8 bases between them. The CDR3 has 14 residues. CDR1 is MNHEY and CDR2 is SVGAGI in the germline V gene.

The CDR3 spells CASSPRWGNTEAFF. The CDR3 nucleotides are TGTGCCAGCAGTCCCCGGTGGGGCAACACTGAAGCTTTCTTT. The chain couples TRBV25-1 to TRBJ1-1; possibly TRBD1 for D (5 bases). The CDR3 loop spans 14 amino acids. The V end lost 5 bases, the J end lost 2 bases, and 12 bases lay between the germline ends. CDR1 is MGHDK and CDR2 is SYGVNS in the germline V gene.

This chain joins TRBV6-1 and TRBJ2-6; unclear D gene. Deletions cut 1 base from V and 0 bases from J, with 10 bases between. CDR1 and CDR2 from the germline V gene are MNHNS and SASEGT. The CDR3 totals 17 residues. CDR3 nucleotides: TGTGCCAGCAGTGAAGTTCGTTACCTCTCTGGGGCCAACGTCCTGACTTTC. The encoded protein is CASSEVRYLSGANVLTF.

CDR3 residues: CASSSPTGGIQETQYF. CDR3 DNA sequence: TGTGCCAGCAGTTCCCCAACAGGGGGTATACAAGAGACCCAGTACTTC. The chain employs TRBV6-5 and TRBJ2-5; 8 bases are a match to TRBD1. The CDR3 has 16 residues. Germline V gives CDR1 MNHEY, CDR2 SVGAGI. V shed 4 bases, J shed 2 bases, and the junction held 9 bases outside the gene matches.

This clone is a singleton in its sample. The chain uses TRBV28 and TRBJ2-5; 7 positions agree with TRBD1. This CDR3 comprises 13 residues. The germline CDR1 and CDR2 sequences are MDHEN and SYDVKM. With 7 bases clipped from V and 9 bases from J, the junction kept 11 bases outside the gene matches. The CDR3 region has the DNA TGTGCCAGCACCCGAGGGGGCCCTGGGTCCCAGTACTTC. It is translated as CASTRGGPGSQYF. The full variable domain, its missing parts supplied by reference TRBV28 and TRBJ2-5, is DVKVTQSSRYLVKRTGEKVFLECVQDMDHENMFWYRQDPGLGLRLIYFSYDVKMKEKGDIPEGYSVSREKKERFSLILESASTNQTSMYLCASTRGGPGSQYFGPGTRLLVL.

V is TRBV29-1 and J is TRBJ2-1; D may correspond to TRBD1 or TRBD2 (5 bases each). Germline V CDR1 and CDR2: SQVTM, ANQGSEA. V dropped 7 bases and J dropped 2 bases, with 18 bases sitting between them. This CDR3 comprises 15 residues. CDR3 DNA: TGCAGCGCCCTAGGGGCTAGCAATCCCTACAATGAGCAGTTCTTC. Its translation: CSALGASNPYNEQFF.

The chain joins TRBV28 to TRBJ1-5; D remains ambiguous. The V and J ends lost 1 base and 7 bases respectively, with 14 bases between them. CDR1 MDHEN and CDR2 SYDVKM come from the germline V gene. CDR3 length equals 15 residues. CDR3 sequence: CASSLSFARLQPQHF. Here the CDR3 DNA reads TGTGCCAGCAGTTTATCCTTCGCGCGCCTACAGCCCCAGCATTTT.

The chain couples TRBV18 to TRBJ1-1; 7 bases match TRBD1. This CDR3 is 12 amino acids long. Germline V gene sequence: CDR1 KGHSH, CDR2 LQKENI. V lost 3 bases, J lost 7 bases, and 2 bases stayed unmatched. CDR3 DNA sequence: TGTGCCAGCTCACCTAACAGGGGTGAAGCTTTCTTT. The encoded protein is CASSPNRGEAFF. The full variable domain, with the rest looked up from reference TRBV18 and TRBJ1-1, is NAGVMQNPRHLVRRRGQEARLRCSPMKGHSHVYWYRQLPEEGLKFMVYLQKENIIDESGMPKERFSAEFPKEGPSILRIQQVVRGDSAAYFCASSPNRGEAFFGQGTRLTVV.

The J gene is TRBJ2-3, the V gene TRBV4-1; TRBD2 is a possible D gene (6 bases). V gave up 1 base and J gave up 1 base, with 18 bases separating them. The CDR3 has 18 residues. Germline V gives CDR1 MGHRA, CDR2 YSYEKL. CDR3 bases: TGCGCCAGCAGCCAAGTGGAGTCGCTAGCGCGAGGCACAGATACGCAGTATTTT. This translates into CASSQVESLARGTDTQYF.

This clone was seen only once. This rearrangement joins TRBV20-1 to TRBJ1-1, with D tentatively TRBD1 (5 bases). The germline V gene has CDR1 DFQATT and CDR2 SNEGSKA (reference sequence). Between the trimmed V and J ends, which lost 6 bases and 7 bases, there was a span of 12 bases. This CDR3 region has 11 residues. The CDR3 reads CSATDTIEAFF. CDR3 DNA sequence: TGCAGTGCAACGGACACCATTGAAGCTTTCTTT.

The chain carries TRBV7-3 and TRBJ2-1; 8 bases match TRBD2. CDR1 and CDR2 (germline): SGHTA, FQGTGA. This CDR3 is 16 amino acids long. J lost 2 bases, V lost 5 bases, and 8 bases had no gene match. As DNA, the CDR3 is TGTGCCAGCAGCGTCACTGCGGGAGGAACCTACAATGAGCAGTTCTTC. Protein sequence: CASSVTAGGTYNEQFF.

Comments on this clone: This sample also contains other DNA sequences that code for the same CDR3. The chain combines TRBV6-5 with TRBJ1-2; D is perhaps TRBD1 (5 bases). In germline, CDR1 is MNHEY, CDR2 SVGAGI. The CDR3 covers 13 residues. V shed 8 bases and J shed 1 base, with 11 bases lying between them. The CDR3 is CASSRDGNYGYTF. The CDR3 nucleotides read TGTGCCAGCTCTCGGGACGGTAACTATGGCTACACCTTC.

The chain carries TRBV4-2 and TRBJ1-2; D is ambiguous. The CDR3 sequence is 14 residues long. V was cut by 0 bases and J by 5 bases, with 10 bases left in between. From germline, CDR1 is LGHNA and CDR2 YNFKEQ. CDR3 amino acids: CASSQDHRKYGYTF. CDR3 DNA sequence: TGTGCCAGCAGCCAAGATCACAGAAAGTATGGCTACACCTTC.

This chain uses TRBV6-4 with TRBJ1-2, with TRBD1 identical over 9 bases. Germline assignment: CDR1 MRHNA and CDR2 SNTAGT. This CDR3 comprises 13 residues. With V trimmed by 5 bases and J by 5 bases, 3 bases remained unmatched. CDR3 nucleotide sequence: TGTGCCAGCAGTCCCGGGACAGGGTATGGCTACACCTTC. Encoded protein: CASSPGTGYGYTF.

This sequence joins TRBV7-2 and TRBJ2-3; 9 nucleotides agree with TRBD2. The junction had 13 bases not matched to a gene; V was cut back by 2 bases and J by 4 bases. This CDR3 spans 18 amino acids. The germline CDR1 and CDR2 sequences are SGHTA and FQGNSA. DNA for the CDR3: TGTGCCAGCAGCTTATCCCCATGGGCGGGAGGGCCGTCAGATACGCAGTATTTT. Translation: CASSLSPWAGGPSDTQYF.

The chain employs TRBV11-2 and TRBJ2-3; possible D gene TRBD2, 6 bases. This CDR3 region has 15 residues. Trimming left V 5 bases short and J 6 bases short, with 18 bases between. CDR1 is SGHAT and CDR2 is FQNNGV in the germline V gene. The CDR3 spells CASSPRRALTDTQYF. DNA of the CDR3: TGTGCCAGCAGCCCGCGGAGGGCGTTAACGGATACGCAGTATTTT.

This clone has only one observation. The genes are TRBV9 and TRBJ2-3; D gene uncertain. The CDR3 runs 14 residues. Trimming pared 4 bases from V and 3 bases from J, leaving 12 bases between. Germline V gene data show CDR1 as SGDLS and CDR2 as YYNGEE. Here the CDR3 reads CASSSRTRTDTQYF. The CDR3 nucleotides read TGTGCCAGCAGCTCACGGACCCGGACAGATACGCAGTATTTT.

The chain has TRBV15 and TRBJ2-7; D may be TRBD1 (5 bases). CDR1 and CDR2 from the germline V gene are LNHNV and YYDKDF (reference sequence). V dropped 0 bases and J dropped 5 bases, with 14 bases sitting between them. CDR3 length equals 15 residues. The chain's CDR3 is CATSRDLGPGNEQYF. The CDR3 bases are TGTGCCACCAGCAGAGACTTGGGGCCTGGGAACGAGCAGTACTTC.

Concerning this clone: This sample also contains other DNA sequences that code for the same CDR3. The chain joins TRBV9 to TRBJ2-7, with 11 bases matching TRBD1. This CDR3 is 14 amino acids long. Per the germline V gene, CDR1 is SGDLS and CDR2 is YYNGEE. V was pared by 0 bases and J by 4 bases, with 0 bases of the junction left unmatched. The CDR3 spells CASSVGDRGYEQYF. The CDR3 bases are TGTGCCAGCAGCGTAGGGGACAGGGGGTACGAGCAGTACTTC. Together with reference TRBV9 and TRBJ2-7, the CDR3 gives the full variable domain: DSGVTQTPKHLITATGQRVTLRCSPRSGDLSVYWYQQSLDQGLQFLIQYYNGEERAKGNILERFSAQQFPDLHSELNLSSLELGDSALYFCASSVGDRGYEQYFGPGTRLTVT.

The chain couples TRBV5-1 to TRBJ2-7; D unresolved. CDR3 size: 15 residues. The V end lost 0 bases, the J end lost 5 bases, and 15 bases lay between the germline ends. Germline CDR1 is SGHRS and CDR2 is YFSETQ. CDR3 nucleotide sequence: TGCGCCAGCAGCTTGGTTCTAGGCCCAGTCGACGAGCAGTACTTC. Protein: CASSLVLGPVDEQYF.

The V gene is TRBV27, the J gene TRBJ2-3; D might be TRBD1 (6 bases). The CDR3 runs 15 residues. The germline gives CDR1 MNHEY, CDR2 SMNVEV (reference sequence). V lost 5 bases and J 5 bases, leaving 17 bases between the germline ends. As DNA, the CDR3 is TGTGCCAGCAGTGACCAAACAGGGTTAAGAGATACGCAGTATTTT. This translates into CASSDQTGLRDTQYF.

This clone was counted between two and nine times. This rearrangement joins TRBV2 to TRBJ2-3; D unclear. The V gene lost 2 bases and the J gene lost 0 bases, with 0 bases spanning the gap. The length of the CDR3 is 12 residues. CDR1 and CDR2 (germline): SNHLY, FYNNEI. CDR3 DNA: TGTGCCAGCAGTGAAAGCACAGATACGCAGTATTTT. Residues: CASSESTDTQYF.

This clone appeared a single time. The genes are TRBV5-4 and TRBJ2-7, with 8 bases that match TRBD1. Germline CDR1 and CDR2: SGHNT and YYREEE (reference sequence). The CDR3 has 15 residues. J was trimmed by 4 bases and V by 4 bases; bases with no gene match: 10. The CDR3, as DNA: TGTGCCAGCAGCACCCCCAGGGGGCCAGGGTACGAGCAGTACTTC. Its translation is CASSTPRGPGYEQYF.

J is TRBJ2-3 and V is TRBV7-3, with TRBD2 matching over 11 bases. Germline trimming cut 4 bases from V and 5 bases from J; bases unmatched to any gene: 2. CDR3 length: 14 residues. In germline, CDR1 is SGHTA, CDR2 FQGTGA. The CDR3 coding sequence is TGTGCCAGCAGCTCCGGACTAGCGGGAGATACGCAGTATTTT. Protein: CASSSGLAGDTQYF.